The next 14 T cell receptor beta chains were all read from a single sample in a study of blood T cell repertoires in COVID-19 (dated by TCRdb to 2018 to 2021). Library creation used the immunoSEQ multiplex PCR assay. The source is immuneACCESS, and TCRdb retained only in-frame sequences with V and J called. Part of the clones is not carried over; for the studies checked, unresolved V genes explain less than half of this, and the remainder is unexplained. The sample table holds tens of thousands of clones, of which 85% were seen once. The ten biggest clones cover roughly 5% of the sample. Sequencing input: peripheral blood. The receptors derive from a man in his sixties or seventies with acute or convalescent COVID-19.

Points on this clone: A read error may produce the germline difference seen at one junction end. This chain joins TRBV7-7 and TRBJ2-1; no firm D call. This CDR3 is built from 13 residues. Per germline, CDR1 SSHAT and CDR2 FNYEAQ (reference sequence). For the CDR3, the DNA is TGTGCTAGCAGCCCACTACCTAACGATGAGCAGTTCTTC. Residues: CASSPLPNDEQFF. Filled out from reference TRBV7-7 and TRBJ2-1, the complete variable domain reads GAGVSQSPRYKVTKRGQDVTLRCDPISSHATLYWYQQALGQGPEFLTYFNYEAQPDKSGLPSDRFSAERPEGSISTLTIQRTEQRDSAMYRCASSPLPNDEQFFGPGTRLTVL.

This chain uses TRBV5-8 with TRBJ1-6; no clear D. The germline gives CDR1 SGHTS, CDR2 YDEGEE. Deletions cut 0 bases from V and 3 bases from J, with 7 bases between. The CDR3 has 15 residues. CDR3 sequence reads: CASSLDRFYNSPLHF. The CDR3 coding sequence is TGTGCCAGCAGCTTGGATCGGTTCTATAATTCACCCCTCCACTTT.

The sample holds a few counts of this clone. The chain uses TRBV6-5 and TRBJ2-3, with a possible D match to TRBD1 (6 bases). The CDR3 is 15 amino acids. The V gene's germline CDR1 is MNHEY and CDR2 SVGAGI. Trimming cost V 2 bases and J 0 bases, with 9 bases left between them. DNA for the CDR3: TGTGCCAGCAGTTACGGGACAACTAGCACAGATACGCAGTATTTT. Its protein is CASSYGTTSTDTQYF.

The chain is built from TRBV3-1 (or the pseudogene TRBV3-2) and TRBJ1-5, with D uncertain. Per germline, CDR1 LGHDT and CDR2 YNNKEL (reference sequence). V shed 9 bases and J shed 0 bases, with 9 bases lying between them. The CDR3 loop spans 13 amino acids. CDR3 nucleotides: TGTGCCAGTGCGGCCAGTAGCAATCAGCCCCAGCATTTT. This gives the protein CASAASSNQPQHF.

V is TRBV13 and J is TRBJ2-7, with TRBD1 matching 11 bases. From germline, CDR1 is PRHDT and CDR2 FYEKMQ (reference sequence). The CDR3 sequence is 13 residues long. The trim removed 3 bases at V and 5 bases at J, leaving 0 bases unmatched. The CDR3 region is CASSLGQGDEQYF. CDR3 sequence (DNA): TGTGCCAGCAGCTTGGGACAGGGGGACGAGCAGTACTTC.

This chain links TRBV19 with TRBJ2-5; 7 bases are a match to TRBD1. The V gene end was trimmed by 2 bases and the J gene end by 3 bases; junction bases not matched to a gene: 6. The CDR3 length is 15 residues. The germline gives CDR1 LNHDA, CDR2 SQIVND (reference sequence). CDR3 region: CASSIRGQGEETQYF. The CDR3 DNA sequence: TGTGCCAGTAGTATAAGGGGGCAAGGCGAAGAGACCCAGTACTTC.

This chain joins TRBV3-1 (or the pseudogene TRBV3-2) and TRBJ2-3, with TRBD2 as a possible D gene (6 bases). The V and J ends lost 2 bases and 1 base respectively, with 10 bases between them. CDR1 is LGHDT and CDR2 is YNNKEL in the germline V gene (reference sequence). This CDR3 has 15 residues. CDR3 DNA: TGTGCCAGCAGCCAACTAGCGCCCGGCACAGATACGCAGTATTTT. It is translated as CASSQLAPGTDTQYF.

V and J are TRBV3-1 (or the pseudogene TRBV3-2) and TRBJ1-1; 10 bases line up with TRBD1. CDR3 length: 16 amino acids. The germline V gene encodes CDR1 LGHDT and CDR2 YNNKEL (reference sequence). V lost 3 bases and J lost 3; bases outside the gene matches: 7. The CDR3 region is CASSQTPGTGDTEAFF. CDR3 bases: TGTGCCAGCAGCCAGACTCCCGGGACAGGGGACACTGAAGCTTTCTTT.

V gene TRBV19 combines with J gene TRBJ1-1; 7 bases are shared with TRBD1. Germline V gene sequence: CDR1 LNHDA, CDR2 SQIVND (reference sequence). The CDR3 length is 16 residues. Trimming cost V 5 bases and J 0 bases; bases outside gene matches: 9. The CDR3 here is CASSEMDTGVNTEAFF. The CDR3 DNA reads TGTGCCAGTAGTGAAATGGACACAGGGGTGAACACTGAAGCTTTCTTT. Full variable domain (missing parts from reference TRBV19 and TRBJ1-1): DGGITQSPKYLFRKEGQNVTLSCEQNLNHDAMYWYRQDPGQGLRLIYYSQIVNDFQKGDIAEGYSVSREKKESFPLTVTSAQKNPTAFYLCASSEMDTGVNTEAFFGQGTRLTVV.

The rearrangement links TRBV9 to TRBJ2-7, with 9 bases aligning to TRBD2. With V trimmed by 0 bases and J by 6 bases, 7 bases remained unmatched. CDR1 and CDR2 (germline): SGDLS, YYNGEE. The CDR3 covers 15 residues. The CDR3 sequence is CASSVGGGAPFEQYF. CDR3 bases: TGTGCCAGCAGCGTAGGCGGGGGGGCCCCTTTCGAGCAGTACTTC.

Concerning this clone itself: Germline and junction disagree at one end, which may indicate a read error. V usage is TRBV29-1 and J usage is TRBJ2-5, with 16 bases identical to TRBD2. The germline CDR1 and CDR2 sequences are SQVTM and ANQGSEA. This CDR3 is built from 20 residues. As DNA, the CDR3 is TGCAGCGTTGCCCCCGGGACTAGCGGGGGGGTATCCACCACACAAGGGACCCAGTACTTC. Translation: CSVAPGTSGGVSTTQGTQYF.

J is TRBJ2-1 and V is TRBV2; D possibly corresponds to TRBD2 (5 bases). From germline, CDR1 is SNHLY and CDR2 FYNNEI. Deletions cut 6 bases from V and 4 bases from J, with 10 bases between. CDR3 size: 13 residues. CDR3 nucleotides: TGTGCCAGCAGGAGCGGATTATACAATGAGCAGTTCTTC. Amino acid sequence: CASRSGLYNEQFF.

The chain recombines TRBV10-3 with TRBJ2-7; a possible D gene is TRBD1 (6 bases). Trimming took off 10 bases at V and 2 bases at J, with 24 bases between the two ends. Germline V gene sequence: CDR1 ENHRY, CDR2 SYGVKD. The CDR3 extends over 16 amino acids. The CDR3, as DNA: TGTGCCACCAGCCCCTACACCTCGGACAGTGCCTACGAGCAGTACTTC. As protein: CATSPYTSDSAYEQYF.

This clone was seen just once. This chain connects TRBV5-5 to TRBJ2-1, with 12 positions matching TRBD2. The CDR3 covers 15 residues. V lost 2 bases and J lost 10; bases outside the gene matches: 7. Germline loops: CDR1 SGHKS, CDR2 YYEKEE (reference sequence). The DNA for the CDR3 is TGTGCCAGCAGCTTCCAGACTAGCGGGGGTGGGGAGCAGTTCTTC. Its translation: CASSFQTSGGGEQFF.